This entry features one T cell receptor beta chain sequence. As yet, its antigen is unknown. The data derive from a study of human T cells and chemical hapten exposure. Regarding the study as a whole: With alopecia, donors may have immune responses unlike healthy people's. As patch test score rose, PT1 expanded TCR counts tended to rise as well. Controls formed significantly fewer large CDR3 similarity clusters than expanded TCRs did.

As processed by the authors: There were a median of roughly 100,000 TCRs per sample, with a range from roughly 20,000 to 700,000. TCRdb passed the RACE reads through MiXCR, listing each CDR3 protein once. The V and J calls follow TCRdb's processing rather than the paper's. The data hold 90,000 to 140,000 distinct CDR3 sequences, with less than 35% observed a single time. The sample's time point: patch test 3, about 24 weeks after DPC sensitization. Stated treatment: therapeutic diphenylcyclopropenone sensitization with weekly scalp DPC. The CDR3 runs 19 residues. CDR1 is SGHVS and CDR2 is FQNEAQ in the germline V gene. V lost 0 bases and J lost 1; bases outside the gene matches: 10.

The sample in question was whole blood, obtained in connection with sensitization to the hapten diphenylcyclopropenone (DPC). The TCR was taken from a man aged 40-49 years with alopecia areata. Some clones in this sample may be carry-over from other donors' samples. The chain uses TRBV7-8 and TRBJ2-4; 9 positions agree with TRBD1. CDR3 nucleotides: TGTGCCAGCAGCTTAGCTGTGACAGGGGGTGTTTGGGCCAAAAACATTCAGTACTTC. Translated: CASSLAVTGGVWAKNIQYF. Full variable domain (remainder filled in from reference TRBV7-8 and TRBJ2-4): GAGVSQSPRYKVAKRGQDVALRCDPISGHVSLFWYQQALGQGPEFLTYFQNEAQLDKSGLPSDRFFAERPEGSVSTLKIQRTQQEDSAVYLCASSLAVTGGVWAKNIQYFGAGTRLSVL.